The rows below give T cell receptor beta chains drawn from one sample of a study of T-cell reconstitution after alpha-beta-depleted transplantation in children. TCRdb re-called the PCR reads through MiXCR, storing one row per CDR3 protein. The table shows hundreds of thousands of distinct CDR3 sequences, with more than 8% occurring only once. The sequencing used PBMCs from the stem cell graft donor, collected from the stem cell graft. The receptor set was obtained from a human donor who donated a stem cell graft to a child with SCID. The CDR3 runs from the conserved cysteine through the conserved F or W. Fields, in order: J gene, D gene, V gene, clone size, CDR3 protein, CDR3 DNA. D genes are given only for firm matches. A row's size may be missing; if present it is once, few, many or a size class.

J: TRBJ2-5
D: -
V: TRBV20-1
size: -
CDR3: CSARLPGPSPETQYF
DNA: TGCAGTGCTAGACTGCCGGGGCCATCGCCGGAGACCCAGTACTTC

J: TRBJ1-2
D: -
V: TRBV12-3/TRBV12-4
size: -
CDR3: CASSYLDRNYGYTF
DNA: TGTGCCAGCAGTTATCTAGACAGAAACTATGGCTACACCTTC

J: TRBJ1-1
D: -
V: TRBV6-6
size: many
CDR3: CASSMGQNTEAFF
DNA: TGTGCCAGCAGTATGGGACAGAACACTGAAGCTTTCTTT

J: TRBJ2-4
D: TRBD2
V: TRBV5-1
size: -
CDR3: CASSFSGGDIQYF
DNA: TGCGCCAGCAGCTTCTCGGGAGGGGACATTCAGTACTTC

J: TRBJ2-1
D: -
V: TRBV4-1
size: few
CDR3: CASSLPPGSSYNEQFF
DNA: TGCGCCAGCAGCCTACCCCCAGGGAGCTCCTACAATGAGCAGTTCTTC

J: TRBJ2-7
D: TRBD1
V: TRBV6-5
size: -
CDR3: CAMTGVLREQYF
DNA: TGTGCCATGACAGGGGTCTTACGGGAGCAGTACTTC

J: TRBJ2-1
D: TRBD1
V: TRBV7-2
size: many
CDR3: CASSHGDRSYNEQFF
DNA: TGTGCCAGCAGCCACGGGGACAGATCCTACAATGAGCAGTTCTTC

J: TRBJ2-5
D: -
V: TRBV25-1
size: many
CDR3: CASSDPTEAPLGETQYF
DNA: TGTGCCAGCAGTGATCCCACTGAAGCACCTTTGGGAGAGACCCAGTACTTC

J: TRBJ1-2
D: TRBD1
V: TRBV6-5
size: few
CDR3: CASSYSTGLMPYTF
DNA: TGTGCCAGCAGTTACTCGACAGGGTTGATGCCCTACACCTTC

J: TRBJ1-1
D: -
V: TRBV24-1
size: -
CDR3: CATSDAKGARAFF
DNA: TGTGCCACCAGTGATGCAAAAGGAGCCCGAGCTTTCTTT

J: TRBJ2-3
D: TRBD2
V: TRBV7-3
size: -
CDR3: CASRREGTSSDTQYF
DNA: TGTGCCAGCAGGCGGGAGGGGACTAGTTCAGATACGCAGTATTTT

J: TRBJ2-3
D: -
V: TRBV5-1
size: few
CDR3: CASSLGAGTSADTQYF
DNA: TGCGCCAGCAGCTTGGGCGCGGGGACGAGCGCAGATACGCAGTATTTT

J: TRBJ2-3
D: TRBD2
V: TRBV5-1
size: -
CDR3: CASSLDLTSGGPGDTQYF
DNA: TGCGCCAGCAGCTTGGATCTTACTAGCGGGGGGCCAGGCGATACGCAGTATTTT